This TCR beta chain was recovered during a study of somatic mutations in cytotoxic T cells in rheumatoid arthritis. The overall study: Patient blood was drawn as 30 ml EDTA; the draw came right after diagnosis and before any treatment.

Whole-study findings and limits: Compared with age-matched healthy controls, rheumatoid arthritis patients did not differ significantly in CD8+ T-cell clonality. An increase in CD8+ clonality with age was seen in rheumatoid arthritis patients but not in healthy controls.

Assay: immunoSEQ multiplex PCR; the TCRdb copy retains only in-frame clones and omits some. The sample includes 3,000 to 4,500 clones, less than 85% of them seen just once. As for this clone: Its antigen is as yet unknown.

Positive selection using magnetic beads isolated the CD4+ and CD8+ cells (purity was checked by flow cytometry). The receptor comes from a man aged 35 to 55 with rheumatoid arthritis. The source material was CD8+ T cells sorted from blood.

Here the CDR3 reads CASSYSAGGTYNEQFF. The DNA for the CDR3 is TGTGCCAGCAGTTACTCGGCGGGAGGCACCTACAATGAGCAGTTCTTC. The genes are TRBV6-5 and TRBJ2-1, with TRBD2 identical over 8 bases. J gave up 2 bases and V 0 bases, and 3 bases lay outside the gene matches. There are 16 residues in the CDR3. Germline V gene lookup returns CDR1 MNHEY and CDR2 SVGAGI.